A selection of T cell receptor beta chains follows, all from one sample in a study of blood T cell repertoires in COVID-19. Profiled with immunoSEQ multiplex PCR; TCRdb holds only in-frame clones, not every one. The sample yields about 77,000 clones, roughly 80% seen once. Sequenced input: peripheral blood. The receptors were sampled from a man aged 55 to 70 with acute or convalescent COVID-19. Both conserved end residues are part of each CDR3. D genes are given only for firm matches. Clone size is not always given. Where it is, it says once, few, many or a class for expanded clones.

>TRBJ2-1|.|.|TRBV7-3
TGTGCCAGCAGCGTTCAGCGGGCTAATGAGCAGTTCTTC
CASSVQRANEQFF
>TRBJ1-4|.|TRBD1|TRBV19
TGTGCCAGCCGAACAGGGGGAACTAATGAAAAACTGTTTTTT
CASRTGGTNEKLFF
>TRBJ1-6|few|.|TRBV11-3
TGTGCCAGCAGCCGACAGAATTCACCCCTCCACTTT
CASSRQNSPLHF
>TRBJ2-1|.|.|TRBV2
TGTGCCAGCAGTGAACTTGCGGTAGAGTTCTTC
CASSELAVEFF
>TRBJ2-7|.|TRBD2|TRBV2
TGTGCCAGTTCCTTAGCGGGAGGGACCTACGAGCAGTACTTC
CASSLAGGTYEQYF
>TRBJ2-5|.|.|TRBV28
TGTGCCAGCAGTTTTGCAGGCCAAGAGACCCAGTACTTC
CASSFAGQETQYF
>TRBJ2-7|.|TRBD2|TRBV28
TGTGCCAGCAAAACTAGCGGCTCCTACGAGCAGTACTTC
CASKTSGSYEQYF
>TRBJ2-1|few|TRBD1|TRBV10-2
TGCGCCAGCAGTGAGACGGGACAGGGGAGCGATGAGCAGTTCTTC
CASSETGQGSDEQFF
>TRBJ2-7|.|.|TRBV27
TGTGCCAGCAGTTTTACCACATCCTACGAGCAGTACTTC
CASSFTTSYEQYF
>TRBJ1-4|.|.|TRBV5-1
TGCGCCAGCAGCTTGGCGGGGGGAACAACTAATGAAAAACTGTTTTTT
CASSLAGGTTNEKLFF
>TRBJ2-2|.|TRBD2|TRBV29-1
TGCAGCGCTACAACACTAGCGGGAGATCCCCTAGGGTATTCGAACACCGGGGAGCTGTTTTTT
CSATTLAGDPLGYSNTGELFF
>TRBJ2-5|.|TRBD2|TRBV19
TGTGCCAGTAGGACCTCGGGGGTTTCTAGCGGGGGAGAGACCCAGTACTTC
CASRTSGVSSGGETQYF
>TRBJ2-6|few|.|TRBV27
TGTGCCAGCAGCCGCTCTGGGGCCAACGTCCTGACTTTC
CASSRSGANVLTF
>TRBJ1-3|few|TRBD1|TRBV27
TGTGCCAGCAGTCGTCAGGGGGCTGGAAACACCATATATTTT
CASSRQGAGNTIYF
>TRBJ1-4|once|TRBD1|TRBV24-1
TGTGCCACCAGTGATTTAACGCAGGGGGCCGGTGAAAAACTGTTTTTT
CATSDLTQGAGEKLFF
>TRBJ1-1|few|.|TRBV27
TGTGCCAGCAGTTCCGGACAGTACACTGAAGCTTTCTTT
CASSSGQYTEAFF
>TRBJ2-2|.|.|TRBV19
TGTGCCAGTAGTGATGGACAATACACCGGGGAGCTGTTTTTT
CASSDGQYTGELFF
>TRBJ2-6|few|.|TRBV10-3
TGTGCCATCAGTGAGTCGGGGGGTTCTGGGGCCAACGTCCTGACTTTC
CAISESGGSGANVLTF
>TRBJ2-7|.|TRBD2|TRBV19
TGTGCCAGTAGTATACAGACTAGCGGAGTCTCATACGAGCAGTACTTC
CASSIQTSGVSYEQYF
>TRBJ1-5|.|.|TRBV6-6
TGTGCCAGCAGTTACAGCGGGTCTCAGCCCCAGCATTTT
CASSYSGSQPQHF
>TRBJ2-7|.|TRBD2|TRBV2
TGTGCCAGCAGTGCGTTGTTAGCGGGAAGCTCCTACGAGCAGTACTTC
CASSALLAGSSYEQYF
>TRBJ1-2|once|.|TRBV14
TGTGCCAGCAGCCAAGATCAGGGCTACTATGGCTACACCTTC
CASSQDQGYYGYTF
>TRBJ2-1|.|TRBD1|TRBV19
TGTGCCAGTAGTATAGATTGGACAGGCCACAATGAGCAGTTCTTC
CASSIDWTGHNEQFF
>TRBJ2-3|.|.|TRBV6-5
TGTGCCAGCAGGCTCGGGGGGCACACAGATACGCAGTATTTT
CASRLGGHTDTQYF
>TRBJ1-6|.|TRBD1|TRBV7-8
TGTGCCAGCAGCCTGTCGACAGGGCTTAATTCACCCCTCCACTTT
CASSLSTGLNSPLHF
>TRBJ2-3|few|TRBD1|TRBV2
TGTGCCAGCAGGCCGGACAGGGGGGATACGCAGTATTTT
CASRPDRGDTQYF